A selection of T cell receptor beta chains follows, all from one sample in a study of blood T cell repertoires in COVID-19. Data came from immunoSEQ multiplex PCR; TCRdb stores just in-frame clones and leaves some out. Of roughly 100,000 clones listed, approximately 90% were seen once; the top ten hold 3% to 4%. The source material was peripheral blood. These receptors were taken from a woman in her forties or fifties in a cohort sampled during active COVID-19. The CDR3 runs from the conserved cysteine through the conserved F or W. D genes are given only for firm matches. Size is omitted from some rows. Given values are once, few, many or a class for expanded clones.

TGTGCCAGCAGTTACTCCTTTATAGCGACGTACGAGCAGTACTTC CASSYSFIATYEQYF NA TRBJ2-7 NA TRBV6-6 15
TGTGCCAGCAGCGACGAGGGATTTGGGAATCAGCCCCAGCATTTT CASSDEGFGNQPQHF NA TRBJ1-5 NA TRBV6-5 15
TGTGCCAGCTCTCCGGGACAGGGTGACGCCTACGAGCAGTACTTC CASSPGQGDAYEQYF TRBD1 TRBJ2-7 NA TRBV18 15
TGTGCCAGCAGCTTAGGGGTAGGGGGCTGGGAGACCCAGTACTTC CASSLGVGGWETQYF TRBD1 TRBJ2-5 NA TRBV13 15
TGTGCCAGCAGCTCCCGGACTAGCGGTTACAATGAGCAGTTCTTC CASSSRTSGYNEQFF TRBD2 TRBJ2-1 NA TRBV11-3 15
TGTGCCACCAGCAGAGAGGCCGGGAGGGAGCCCCAGCATTTT CATSREAGREPQHF NA TRBJ1-5 few TRBV15 14
TGCGCCAGCAGCTTGCAGGGCACAGATACGCAGTATTTT CASSLQGTDTQYF NA TRBJ2-3 NA TRBV5-1 13
TGTGCCAGCTCCCCGGGAGGGGTCAAATACGAGCAGTACTTC CASSPGGVKYEQYF TRBD2 TRBJ2-7 NA TRBV7-9 14
TGTGCCAGCACCCCTCGGTTGGCTAACTATGGCTACACCTTC CASTPRLANYGYTF NA TRBJ1-2 NA TRBV6-5 14
TGTGCCAGCAGCTACAAGGGGCCAGATACGCAGTATTTT CASSYKGPDTQYF NA TRBJ2-3 once TRBV3-1/TRBV3-2 13
TGTGCCAGCAGTGGTAGGACAGGGGAAGCCCCTTCACCCCTCCACTTT CASSGRTGEAPSPLHF TRBD1 TRBJ1-6 NA TRBV6-1 16
TGTGCCAGCAGTGAAGGGGGCTCTGGTGGCTACACCTTC CASSEGGSGGYTF NA TRBJ1-2 once TRBV6-1 13
TGTGCCAGCACCTCACCTGGCGGGGCCCTCGGGGAGCAGTACTTC CASTSPGGALGEQYF NA TRBJ2-7 NA TRBV6-5 15
TGTGCCAGCAGTCTTTCGGGGACAGGGGCGGGAACTGAAGCTTTCTTT CASSLSGTGAGTEAFF TRBD1 TRBJ1-1 NA TRBV27 16
TGTGCCAGTGGGACTAGCGGTTTCTATGAGCAGTTCTTC CASGTSGFYEQFF TRBD2 TRBJ2-1 NA TRBV12-3/TRBV12-4 13
TGTGCCAGCAGCCCAACAGGGACCTTCTATGGCTACACCTTC CASSPTGTFYGYTF NA TRBJ1-2 few TRBV7-9 14
TGTGCCAGCAGCTTAGGACACTGGAACACTGAAGCTTTCTTT CASSLGHWNTEAFF NA TRBJ1-1 NA TRBV7-6 14
TGCGCCAGCAGCTACGGAACAGGTCCGACCTACGAGCAGTACTTC CASSYGTGPTYEQYF NA TRBJ2-7 NA TRBV4-1 15
TGCAGTGCTAGTCCGGACAGGCTTTACGGGCAGTACTTC CSASPDRLYGQYF TRBD1 TRBJ2-7 NA TRBV20-1 13
TGTGCCAGCAGTTTAAAAGCACCTCCCTACGAGCAGTACTTC CASSLKAPPYEQYF NA TRBJ2-7 NA TRBV27 14
TGTGCCAGCAGGCGAGGGCCCTTTGAAGATACGCAGTATTTT CASRRGPFEDTQYF NA TRBJ2-3 NA TRBV27 14
TGTGCCAGCAGCTCGGGCACAAGGGGCCTGGGTGGCTACACCTTC CASSSGTRGLGGYTF NA TRBJ1-2 NA TRBV7-9 15
TGTGCCAGCAGTTTTCTCCTAGGGGGCGAGCAGTACTTC CASSFLLGGEQYF NA TRBJ2-7 NA TRBV6-5 13
TGTGCCAGCAGCCACGGGGGGACAAGGAGCACTGAAGCTTTCTTT CASSHGGTRSTEAFF NA TRBJ1-1 NA TRBV3-1/TRBV3-2 15
TGTGCCAGCAGCTACGACAGGGCAAATGAGCAGTTCTTC CASSYDRANEQFF TRBD1 TRBJ2-1 NA TRBV7-3 13
TGTGCCAGCAGCTTGAGGGCTAGCGGTACAGATACGCAGTATTTT CASSLRASGTDTQYF TRBD2 TRBJ2-3 NA TRBV5-6 15
TGCAGCGTTGCCCCTAGCGGGAGTAACGAGCAGTACTTC CSVAPSGSNEQYF TRBD2 TRBJ2-7 NA TRBV29-1 13
TGTGCCAGCAGGAGGAGTAGAAACACAGATACGCAGTATTTT CASRRSRNTDTQYF NA TRBJ2-3 NA TRBV28 14
TGTGCCAGCAGCCCGACAGGGGTTCTGAACACTGAAGCTTTCTTT CASSPTGVLNTEAFF TRBD1 TRBJ1-1 NA TRBV5-4 15
TGTGCCAGCAGCGTAGATGGCGCCGCGGGAGGGCTCAATGAGCAGTTCTTC CASSVDGAAGGLNEQFF TRBD2 TRBJ2-1 NA TRBV9 17
TGTGCCAGCTCACCTAGGACAGTCCGAAATGAAAAACTGTTTTTT CASSPRTVRNEKLFF NA TRBJ1-4 NA TRBV18 15
TGTGCCAGCAGCGTAGACAGGGACCGGGCCCCAGCTTTCTTT CASSVDRDRAPAFF TRBD1 TRBJ1-1 NA TRBV5-4 14
TGTGCCAGCAGCCCCGGGGGTGGGAGCTACGAGCAGTACTTC CASSPGGGSYEQYF NA TRBJ2-7 NA TRBV11-2 14
TGTGCCCGGGAAGACGGGGTTAATGAAAAACTGTTTTTT CAREDGVNEKLFF NA TRBJ1-4 NA TRBV30 13
TGTGCCAGTAGTGTCTTATCGCAGCTGGGGCCCGGGGAGCTGTTTTTT CASSVLSQLGPGELFF NA TRBJ2-2 NA TRBV19 16
TGTGCCAGCAGATCGGGACAGGGTTCCTACAATGAGCAGTTCTTC CASRSGQGSYNEQFF TRBD1 TRBJ2-1 NA TRBV2 15
TGTGCCAGCAGTCTAAGCGGGGGCCGGAGCTCCTACGAGCAGTACTTC CASSLSGGRSSYEQYF TRBD2 TRBJ2-7 NA TRBV6-2/TRBV6-3 16
TGCGCCAGCAGCGGCCAGGGGTCTCAAGAGACCCAGTACTTC CASSGQGSQETQYF NA TRBJ2-5 NA TRBV5-1 14
TGTGCCAGCGCCAACGGAGGGACCCAGTACTTC CASANGGTQYF NA TRBJ2-5 NA TRBV28 11
TGTGCCAGTAGTTTAAGCCGACTAGCGGGGGGGCCAAGTCGGGACACAGATACGCAGTATTTT CASSLSRLAGGPSRDTDTQYF TRBD2 TRBJ2-3 NA TRBV19 21
TGTGCCTGGAGTGGGAGGCTCTGGACGGGCTCAAACTACTATGGCTACACCTTC CAWSGRLWTGSNYYGYTF NA TRBJ1-2 NA TRBV30 18
TGTGCCAGCAGGCCGCAGGGTACCCTTACCTACGAGCAGTACTTC CASRPQGTLTYEQYF NA TRBJ2-7 NA TRBV28 15
TGTGCCAGTTGCCGAGACAGGGATGGCTACACCTTC CASCRDRDGYTF TRBD1 TRBJ1-2 NA TRBV28 12
TGTGCCTCAGGGGATTGGGAAAAACTGTTTTTT CASGDWEKLFF NA TRBJ1-4 NA TRBV30 11
TGTGCCAGCAGTTTACCGGGACTAGCACCCATGGAGCAGTACTTC CASSLPGLAPMEQYF TRBD2 TRBJ2-7 NA TRBV27 15
TGCGCCAGCAGCTCTAGCGGGGGGTACTTAAATGAGCAGTTCTTC CASSSSGGYLNEQFF TRBD2 TRBJ2-1 NA TRBV5-1 15
TGTGCCAGCAGCCCTGGGGGACAGATTTCCTACGAGCAGTACTTC CASSPGGQISYEQYF TRBD1 TRBJ2-7 NA TRBV9 15
TGTGCCAGCAGCTTAGTTGGTAGCGGGAAGGGGGTCACCGGGGAGCTGTTTTTT CASSLVGSGKGVTGELFF TRBD2 TRBJ2-2 NA TRBV7-8 18
TGTGCCAGCAGGCGCAAAGGGGAGGGTGACCAGTACTTC CASRRKGEGDQYF TRBD2 TRBJ2-5 NA TRBV27 13
TGTGCCAGCAGCTTGGGAGGACTAGCGGTTACCGGGGAGCTGTTTTTT CASSLGGLAVTGELFF TRBD2 TRBJ2-2 NA TRBV5-6 16
TGCAGCGTGAGAGGGGGGGACACTGAAGCTTTCTTT CSVRGGDTEAFF NA TRBJ1-1 NA TRBV29-1 12
TGTGCCAGCAGCTTCCCGAGGGGGCTGGACACCGGGGAGCTGTTTTTT CASSFPRGLDTGELFF TRBD1 TRBJ2-2 once TRBV5-4 16